This T cell receptor beta chain was captured in a study of shared clonotypes between healthy human individuals. Study findings and constraints: Among donors, clonotype sharing was expected to be affected by sequencing depth.

Points on this clone: Antigen unknown.

The CDR3 covers 15 residues. Trimming removed 0 bases at V and 2 bases at J, with 13 bases between. Germline V CDR1 and CDR2: GTSNPN, SVGIG (reference sequence). The study used around 96 million PBMCs per unsorted sample for genomic DNA. It was on ten immunoSEQ deep assay plates that unsorted PBMC DNA was sequenced. Some clones are missing from TCRdb's copy, which holds only in-frame ones; the method was immunoSEQ multiplex PCR. The repertoire holds over 400,000 clones, with over 75% as singletons. The chain recombines TRBV30 with TRBJ2-5; D remains unclear. The sample taken for sequencing was PBMCs. The clonotype was recovered from a woman in her thirties or forties in good health. Some clones in this sample may be carry-over from other donors' samples. The CDR3: CAWSVSWMSQETQYF. The CDR3 coding sequence is TGTGCCTGGAGTGTTTCTTGGATGAGTCAAGAGACCCAGTACTTC.